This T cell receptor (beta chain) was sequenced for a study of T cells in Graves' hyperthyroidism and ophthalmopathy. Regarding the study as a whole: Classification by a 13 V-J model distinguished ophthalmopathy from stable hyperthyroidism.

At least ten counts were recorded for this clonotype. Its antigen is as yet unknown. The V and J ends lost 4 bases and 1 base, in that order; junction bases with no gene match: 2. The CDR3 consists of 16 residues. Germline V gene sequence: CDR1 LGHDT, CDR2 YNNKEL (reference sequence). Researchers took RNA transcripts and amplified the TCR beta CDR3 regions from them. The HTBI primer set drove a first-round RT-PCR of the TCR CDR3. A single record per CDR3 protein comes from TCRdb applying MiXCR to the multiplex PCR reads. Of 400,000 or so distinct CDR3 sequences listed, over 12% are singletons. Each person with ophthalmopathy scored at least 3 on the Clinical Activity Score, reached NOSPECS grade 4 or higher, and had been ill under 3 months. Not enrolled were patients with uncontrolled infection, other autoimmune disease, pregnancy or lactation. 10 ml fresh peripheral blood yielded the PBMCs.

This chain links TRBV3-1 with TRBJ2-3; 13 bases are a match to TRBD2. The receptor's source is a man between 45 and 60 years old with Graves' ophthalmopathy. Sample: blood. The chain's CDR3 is CASSRGTSGGTDTQYF. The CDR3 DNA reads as TGTGCCAGCAGCCGCGGGACTAGCGGGGGCACAGATACGCAGTATTTT.